Sequencing of this T cell receptor (beta chain) was carried out in a study of Tregs in tolerant kidney transplant recipients. Recipients received nonmyeloablative bone marrow transplants from related graft donors, with transient mixed chimerism. Assay used: immunoSEQ multiplex PCR; TCRdb lists only in-frame clones, some missing. The data contain about 100,000 clones, approximately 93% of them singletons. Trimming shortened V by 0 bases and J by 10 bases, and 5 bases separated the two germline ends. The CDR3 is 11 amino acids. Germline V gene data show CDR1 as SGHRS and CDR2 as YFSETQ. The sequence derives from a human patient who received a combined kidney and bone marrow transplant. Some T cells here may be from the graft donor. Sequencing used CD4+ T cells from blood (PBMCs), obtained 12 months after the transplant. This chain connects TRBV5-1 to TRBJ2-1, with D possibly matching TRBD1 (5 bases). CDR3: CASSLDREQFF. The CDR3 DNA is TGCGCCAGCAGCTTGGACAGGGAGCAGTTCTTC. The full variable domain, with the rest looked up from reference TRBV5-1 and TRBJ2-1, is KAGVTQTPRYLIKTRGQQVTLSCSPISGHRSVSWYQQTPGQGLQFLFEYFSETQRNKGNFPGRFSGRQFSNSRSEMNVSTLELGDSALYLCASSLDREQFFGPGTRLTVL.